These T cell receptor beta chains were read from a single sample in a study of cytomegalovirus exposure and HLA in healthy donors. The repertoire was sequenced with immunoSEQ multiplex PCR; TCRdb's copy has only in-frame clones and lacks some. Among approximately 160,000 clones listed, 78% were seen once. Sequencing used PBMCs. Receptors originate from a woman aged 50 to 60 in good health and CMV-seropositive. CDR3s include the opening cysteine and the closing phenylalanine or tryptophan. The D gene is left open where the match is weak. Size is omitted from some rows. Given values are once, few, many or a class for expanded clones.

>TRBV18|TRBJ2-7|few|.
CASSPRDTFAYEQYF
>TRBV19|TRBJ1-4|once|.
CASSKRDLGEKLFF
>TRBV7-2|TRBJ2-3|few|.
CASSLRGSTDTQYF
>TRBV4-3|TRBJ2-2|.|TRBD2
CASSLNTGGMNTGELFF
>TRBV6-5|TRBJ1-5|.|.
CASSYWGEGQPQHF
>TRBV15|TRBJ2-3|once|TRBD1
CATSRERDRDDTQYF
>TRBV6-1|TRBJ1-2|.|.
CASSSQGGGYGYTF
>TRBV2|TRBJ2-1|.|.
CASSEGLADYNEQFF
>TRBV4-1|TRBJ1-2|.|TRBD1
CASSQDEGQGAFYGYTF
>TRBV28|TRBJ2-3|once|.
CASSAHEARSTDTQYF
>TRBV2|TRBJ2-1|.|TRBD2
CASLLAGVSYNEQFF
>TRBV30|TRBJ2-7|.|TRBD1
CACHRGETYEQYF
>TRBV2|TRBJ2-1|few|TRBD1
CASSEGTGSLEQFF
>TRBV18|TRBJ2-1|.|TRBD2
CASSPRASGKNNEQFF
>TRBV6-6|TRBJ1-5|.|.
CASSSDRGQPQHF
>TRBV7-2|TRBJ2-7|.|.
CASSLDAGHSYEQYF
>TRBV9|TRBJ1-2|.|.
CASTAHGRASYNYGYTF
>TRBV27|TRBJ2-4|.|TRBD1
CASSSDRGKNIQYF
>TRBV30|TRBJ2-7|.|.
CAWGVGGWEQYF
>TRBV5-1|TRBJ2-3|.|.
CASSLLAGDRFTDTQYF
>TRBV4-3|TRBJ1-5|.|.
CASSQGHPVNQPQHF
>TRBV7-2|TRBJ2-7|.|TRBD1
CASSLETGNYEQYF
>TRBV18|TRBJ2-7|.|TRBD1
CASSPDRGISYEQYF
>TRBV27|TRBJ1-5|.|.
CASSLTPGLDQPQHF
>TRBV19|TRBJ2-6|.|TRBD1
CASSAGRDRASGANVLTF
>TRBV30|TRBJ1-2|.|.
CAWSADRHVANYGYTF